The 26 T cell receptor beta chains below come from one sample, sequenced in a study of read filtering for tumor transcriptome and immune sequencing. From roughly 390 ng of RNA, a library with molecular barcoded alpha/delta and beta/gamma adaptors was made. Each CDR3 protein gets one entry after TCRdb re-called the reads with MiXCR. The sample has roughly 130,000 distinct CDR3 sequences, roughly 13% seen once; the top ten hold more than 9.5%. The specimen sequenced was a population of CD138-negative cells sorted from bone marrow. The receptors were gathered from a donor at least 40 years old with multiple myeloma.

This clonotype was detected ten times or more. The gene calls are TRBV29-1 and TRBJ2-3; TRBD2 matches at 7 bases. Germline CDR1 and CDR2: SQVTM and ANQGSEA. The junction had 4 bases not matched to a gene; V was cut back by 6 bases and J by 1 base. The CDR3 loop spans 13 amino acids. CDR3 DNA: TGCAGCGTAGAGCGGGGAGGCACAGATACGCAGTATTTT. Translated, it gives CSVERGGTDTQYF.

This clonotype was detected only a few times. The gene calls are TRBV20-1 and TRBJ2-5; 7 bases align to TRBD1. The V gene's germline CDR1 is DFQATT and CDR2 SNEGSKA (reference sequence). J was trimmed by 3 bases and V by 2 bases; bases with no gene match: 6. CDR3 length: 14 amino acids. DNA of the CDR3: TGCAGTGCTAGACTATTCCAGGGGGAAGAGACCCAGTACTTC. Residues: CSARLFQGEETQYF.

This clonotype appeared many times. The V and J genes are TRBV19 and TRBJ2-1; D uncertain. The germline V gene has CDR1 LNHDA and CDR2 SQIVND (reference sequence). V shed 7 bases and J shed 8 bases, with 12 bases lying between them. The CDR3 runs 12 residues. The CDR3 region is CASTGREYEQFF. DNA for the CDR3: TGTGCCAGTACTGGTAGGGAATATGAGCAGTTCTTC.

In this sample, this clonotype turned up many times. The V call is TRBV30, the J call TRBJ2-7, with D unresolved. The CDR3 sequence is 11 residues long. V was clipped by 1 base and J by 4 bases, with 5 bases between them. CDR1 GTSNPN and CDR2 SVGIG come from the germline V gene (reference sequence). The CDR3 here is CAWSAIYEQYF. As DNA, the CDR3 is TGTGCCTGGAGTGCCATTTACGAGCAGTACTTC.

This clonotype was seen a few times. Possible read error: a much larger clone is one base away. V usage is TRBV7-8 and J usage is TRBJ1-5; D is uncertain. The CDR3 has 15 residues. Germline CDR1 and CDR2: SGHVS and FQNEAQ. The CDR3: CASSDSWVSDQPQHF. The CDR3 region has the DNA TGTGCCAGCAGCGATTCGTGGGTTAGCGATCAGCCCCAGCATTTT.

The table lists this clonotype with a few counts. The chain is built from TRBV21-1 and TRBJ2-7. TRBV21-1 is a pseudogene. CDR3 length equals 11 residues. For the CDR3, the DNA is TGTGCCAGCAGCAATCTACACGAGCAGTACTTC. Its translation is CASSNLHEQYF.

In regard to this clonotype: This may be a read error: a much more frequent sequence differs by one nucleotide. This chain joins TRBV6-6 and TRBJ2-3; D gene ambiguous. CDR3 length: 13 residues. Germline V gene data show CDR1 as MNHNY and CDR2 as SVGAGI (reference sequence). CDR3 sequence: CAGSYLGTDTQYF. The CDR3, as DNA: TGTGCCGGCAGTTATCTCGGCACAGATACGCAGTATTTT.

This clonotype was observed many times. The genes are TRBV29-1 and TRBJ1-3; tentative D call: TRBD1 (5 bases). Germline CDR1 SQVTM, CDR2 ANQGSEA. This CDR3 contains 13 residues. V was cut by 5 bases and J by 1 base, with 9 bases left in between. In DNA, the CDR3 is TGCAGCGTTTCGAGGGGATCTGGAAACACCATATATTTT. It is translated as CSVSRGSGNTIYF.

This clonotype was observed at least ten times. The V gene is TRBV11-2, the J gene TRBJ2-1; the match to TRBD2 covers 14 bases. The CDR3 spans 17 residues. Looked up from germline, CDR1 is SGHAT and CDR2 is FQNNGV. With 6 bases clipped from V and 0 bases from J, the junction kept 4 bases outside the gene matches. CDR3 loop: CASRSGTSGSSYNEQFF. CDR3 sequence (DNA): TGTGCCAGCAGATCAGGGACTAGCGGGAGCTCCTACAATGAGCAGTTCTTC.

This clonotype was picked up many times. V usage is TRBV7-9 and J usage is TRBJ1-5; 9 positions match TRBD1. After removal of 0 bases from V and 4 bases from J, the junction contained 1 base not matched to a gene. The CDR3 totals 15 residues. Germline loops: CDR1 SEHNR, CDR2 FQNEAQ (reference sequence). In DNA form, the CDR3 reads TGTGCCAGCAGCTTAGCGGACAGGGGAAATCAGCCCCAGCATTTT. Translation gives CASSLADRGNQPQHF.

Notes on this clonotype: One junction end does not reproduce the germline sequence, and a read error may be involved. The chain joins TRBV5-1 to TRBJ1-1; 9 positions match TRBD1. The germline CDR1 and CDR2 sequences are SGHRS and YFSETQ. The CDR3 has 14 residues. CDR3 DNA: TGCGCCAGCAGCCCCGGACAGGGGATCACTGAAGATTTCTTT. Amino acids: CASSPGQGITEDFF. The full variable domain, rest sourced from reference TRBV5-1 and TRBJ1-1, is KAGVTQTPRYLIKTRGQQVTLSCSPISGHRSVSWYQQTPGQGLQFLFEYFSETQRNKGNFPGRFSGRQFSNSRSEMNVSTLELGDSALYLCASSPGQGITEDFFGQGTRLTVV.

This clonotype was found many times. V gene TRBV28 combines with J gene TRBJ2-7, with 12 bases identical to TRBD1. This CDR3 contains 15 residues. Germline CDR1 is MDHEN and CDR2 is SYDVKM. The V segment lost 5 bases and the J segment 6 bases; nucleotides outside the gene matches: 8. The CDR3 DNA reads TGTGCCAGCAGTACCCCGGGACAGGGGGCGGTCGAGCAGTACTTC. Its translation: CASSTPGQGAVEQYF.

To note about this clonotype: A read error may explain this, as a much larger clone is one base away. This sequence joins TRBV6-5 and TRBJ2-5; 7 positions match TRBD2. The CDR3 consists of 14 residues. Germline lookup yields CDR1 MNHEY and CDR2 SVGAGI. The CDR3 DNA follows: TGTACCAGCAGTAACGGACTAGACGGGGAGACCCAGTACTTC. The encoded protein is CTSSNGLDGETQYF.

This clonotype was seen many times. The rearrangement uses TRBV12-3 or TRBV12-4 and TRBJ2-1, with D perhaps TRBD1 (6 bases). Trimming took off 6 bases at V and 4 bases at J, with 16 bases between the two ends. The CDR3 covers 15 residues. The CDR3 nucleotides are TGTGCCAGCAGCCTTCGGACAGAACCTTACAATGAGCAGTTCTTC. Translating gives CASSLRTEPYNEQFF.

This clonotype was detected ten times or more. This chain joins TRBV5-1 and TRBJ1-1; TRBD1 agrees at 7 bases. Per germline, CDR1 SGHRS and CDR2 YFSETQ. The CDR3 runs to 15 residues. V was clipped by 4 bases and J by 1 base; unmatched bases: 7. CDR3 amino acids: CASSLGGAGNTEAFF. For the CDR3, the DNA is TGCGCCAGCAGCCTAGGGGGCGCGGGGAACACTGAAGCTTTCTTT.

This clonotype was observed many times. This chain links TRBV7-2 with TRBJ2-1, with TRBD2 matching 12 bases. The CDR3 has 18 amino acids. Germline V lookup: CDR1 SGHTA, CDR2 FQGNSA. V was clipped by 4 bases and J by 5 bases; unmatched bases: 12. The chain's CDR3 is CASSWTSGTMGRDNEQFF. CDR3 in DNA: TGTGCCAGCAGCTGGACTAGCGGGACCATGGGGCGCGACAATGAGCAGTTCTTC.

This clonotype was seen ten or more times. The V and J genes are TRBV7-9 and TRBJ2-1, with D possibly being TRBD1 (6 bases). Germline V gene lookup returns CDR1 SEHNR and CDR2 FQNEAQ (reference sequence). This CDR3 comprises 15 residues. V lost 3 bases to trimming and J lost 5 bases, with 14 bases between them. The CDR3 DNA sequence: TGTGCCAGCAGCTTTTCACAGGGAAGGGACAATGAGCAGTTCTTC. Translation gives CASSFSQGRDNEQFF.

This clonotype was counted ten times or more. This rearrangement joins TRBV5-1 to TRBJ1-1, with D perhaps TRBD1 (6 bases). The CDR3 spans 18 residues. Trimming shortened V by 1 base and J by 0 bases, and 19 bases separated the two germline ends. CDR1 SGHRS and CDR2 YFSETQ come from the germline V gene. The CDR3 DNA follows: TGCGCCAGCAGCTTGAGCAGGGGAAATCTGGAAGTGAACACTGAAGCTTTCTTT. The encoded protein is CASSLSRGNLEVNTEAFF.

About this clonotype itself: A much larger clonotype is one base distant, so this may be a read error. The chain recombines TRBV4-2 with TRBJ2-3, with 10 bases identical to TRBD2. The CDR3 extends over 14 amino acids. Germline lookup yields CDR1 LGHNA and CDR2 YNFKEQ. The CDR3 region has the DNA TGTCCCAGCAGTCCGCTAGCGGGGGATGATACGCAGTATTTT. This translates into CPSSPLAGDDTQYF.

At least ten counts were recorded for this clonotype. The chain carries TRBV6-1 and TRBJ1-2; maybe TRBD1 (5 bases). Trimming took 6 bases from V and 4 from J, leaving 12 bases between them. The CDR3 length is 13 residues. Germline CDR1 reads MNHNS; CDR2 reads SASEGT. CDR3 coding DNA: TGTGCCAGCAGAGTGGGGGGGTCCTATGGCTACACCTTC. Its translation is CASRVGGSYGYTF.

This clonotype was detected many times. At one end the junction does not follow the germline gene, possibly because of a read error. This rearrangement joins TRBV5-1 to TRBJ1-1; possibly TRBD1 for D (5 bases). The V gene's germline CDR1 is SGHRS and CDR2 YFSETQ. The CDR3 extends over 12 amino acids. The CDR3 loop is CASTLEGTGAFF. The DNA for the CDR3 is TGCGCCAGCACCCTTGAGGGGACTGGAGCTTTCTTT.

This clonotype was recorded many times. The chain links TRBV19 to TRBJ1-2; D not resolved. Germline CDR1 reads LNHDA; CDR2 reads SQIVND (reference sequence). Trimming removed 7 bases from V and 1 base from J, with 19 bases in between. This CDR3 region has 16 residues. Here the CDR3 reads CASISPGRGDNYGYTF. As DNA, the CDR3 is TGTGCCAGTATTTCCCCCGGGCGGGGAGATAACTATGGCTACACCTTC.

This clonotype has ten or more counts. V is TRBV29-1 and J is TRBJ2-2, with a possible D match to TRBD2 (7 bases). Trimming stripped 7 bases from V and 2 bases from J, with 14 bases between. CDR1 and CDR2 from the germline V gene are SQVTM and ANQGSEA. This CDR3 region has 14 residues. The CDR3 here is CSGRGALNTGELFF. CDR3 DNA: TGCAGCGGACGGGGGGCCCTAAACACCGGGGAGCTGTTTTTT.

This clonotype came up many times. J is TRBJ1-4 and V is TRBV6-5; D uncertain. The ends were cut back, 6 bases at V and 2 bases at J, with 10 bases in the middle. The CDR3 has 14 amino acids. Germline CDR1 MNHEY, CDR2 SVGAGI. CDR3 sequence: CASRGMGTNEKLFF. The CDR3 DNA sequence: TGTGCCAGCAGGGGAATGGGGACTAATGAAAAACTGTTTTTT.

This clonotype was seen more than once but under ten times. This sequence joins TRBV10-1 and TRBJ2-3; D not resolved. CDR1 is WNHNN, CDR2 SYGVQD, per germline (reference sequence). The CDR3 contains 13 residues. The germline V and J ends were trimmed by 6 bases and 7 bases, with 14 bases remaining between them. The CDR3 sequence: CASRNSRENTQYF. CDR3 sequence (DNA): TGCGCCAGCAGAAATAGTAGGGAAAATACGCAGTATTTT.

This clonotype came up many times. CDR3 DNA: TGCGCCAGCAGCCAAACTCGACTAGCGGGAGAAGGGGAGACCCAGTACTTC. Amino acids: CASSQTRLAGEGETQYF. The rearrangement uses TRBV5-1 and TRBJ2-5, with 12 bases identical to TRBD2. The germline V gene encodes CDR1 SGHRS and CDR2 YFSETQ. The V gene end was trimmed by 4 bases and the J gene end by 5 bases; junction bases not matched to a gene: 12. The CDR3 spans 17 residues.